This is a list of T cell receptor beta chains from one sample in a study of cytomegalovirus exposure and HLA in healthy donors. Generated by immunoSEQ multiplex PCR, the TCRdb table keeps only in-frame clones and is missing some. The repertoire holds over 120,000 clones, with more than 75% as singletons. The sequenced material came from PBMCs. The receptors stem from a female donor in good health and CMV-seronegative. CDR3s include the opening cysteine and the closing phenylalanine or tryptophan. Each record gives: D gene, V gene, J gene, clone size, CDR3 protein, CDR3 DNA. The D gene is left open where the match is weak. Where a row states a size, it is once, few, many or the class of an expanded clone; other rows omit it.

D gene: .
V gene: TRBV7-9
J gene: TRBJ1-3
clone size: .
CDR3 protein: CASSRTDSGNTIYF
CDR3 DNA: TGTGCCAGCAGCCGGACTGACTCTGGAAACACCATATATTTT

D gene: TRBD1
V gene: TRBV5-1
J gene: TRBJ2-7
clone size: .
CDR3 protein: CASSWRQGTYEQYF
CDR3 DNA: TGCGCCAGCAGCTGGAGACAGGGGACCTACGAGCAGTACTTC

D gene: .
V gene: TRBV27
J gene: TRBJ1-1
clone size: once
CDR3 protein: CASLDRKNTEAFF
CDR3 DNA: TGTGCCAGCCTAGACAGGAAGAACACTGAAGCTTTCTTT

D gene: .
V gene: TRBV9
J gene: TRBJ1-2
clone size: .
CDR3 protein: CASSGWGRGGYTF
CDR3 DNA: TGTGCCAGCAGCGGGTGGGGGCGGGGGGGCTACACCTTC

D gene: .
V gene: TRBV7-9
J gene: TRBJ2-7
clone size: .
CDR3 protein: CSSSFTGTRSYEQYF
CDR3 DNA: TGTTCCAGCAGCTTTACCGGGACACGCTCCTACGAGCAGTACTTC

D gene: TRBD1
V gene: TRBV30
J gene: TRBJ2-7
clone size: .
CDR3 protein: CAWSGGTGILGAYF
CDR3 DNA: TGTGCCTGGAGTGGCGGGACAGGGATTTTAGGGGCATACTTC

D gene: TRBD2
V gene: TRBV5-1
J gene: TRBJ2-1
clone size: once
CDR3 protein: CASGERASGRNEQFF
CDR3 DNA: TGCGCCAGCGGGGAACGGGCTAGCGGGAGGAATGAGCAGTTCTTC

D gene: .
V gene: TRBV7-9
J gene: TRBJ2-5
clone size: .
CDR3 protein: CASSHRQDNQETQYF
CDR3 DNA: TGTGCCAGCAGTCATCGACAGGACAACCAAGAGACCCAGTACTTC

D gene: TRBD2
V gene: TRBV19
J gene: TRBJ2-4
clone size: .
CDR3 protein: CASSIPYTQAGGAKNIQYF
CDR3 DNA: TGTGCCAGTAGTATCCCCTATACCCAAGCGGGAGGGGCAAAAAACATTCAGTACTTC

D gene: TRBD1
V gene: TRBV11-3
J gene: TRBJ2-6
clone size: .
CDR3 protein: CASSVDTGAGANVLTF
CDR3 DNA: TGTGCCAGCAGCGTTGATACAGGGGCAGGGGCCAACGTCCTGACTTTC

D gene: .
V gene: TRBV28
J gene: TRBJ1-5
clone size: few
CDR3 protein: CASSWGGWPQHF
CDR3 DNA: TGTGCCAGCAGTTGGGGAGGTTGGCCCCAGCATTTT

D gene: .
V gene: TRBV7-9
J gene: TRBJ1-1
clone size: .
CDR3 protein: CASRTDSLNTEAFF
CDR3 DNA: TGTGCCAGCAGAACCGACAGCTTGAACACTGAAGCTTTCTTT

D gene: .
V gene: TRBV7-9
J gene: TRBJ2-2
clone size: .
CDR3 protein: CASSLGQENTGELFF
CDR3 DNA: TGTGCCAGCAGCTTAGGACAGGAAAACACCGGGGAGCTGTTTTTT

D gene: .
V gene: TRBV5-1
J gene: TRBJ2-3
clone size: .
CDR3 protein: CASSLSDPVADTQYF
CDR3 DNA: TGCGCCAGCAGCTTGTCAGATCCTGTCGCAGATACGCAGTATTTT

D gene: .
V gene: TRBV28
J gene: TRBJ1-2
clone size: .
CDR3 protein: CASSLRGTTYGYTF
CDR3 DNA: TGTGCCAGCAGTTTAAGGGGGACGACATATGGCTACACCTTC

D gene: TRBD1
V gene: TRBV28
J gene: TRBJ1-2
clone size: once
CDR3 protein: CASSPNTIGTVNYGYTF
CDR3 DNA: TGTGCCAGCAGTCCTAATACCATTGGGACAGTGAACTATGGCTACACCTTC

D gene: .
V gene: TRBV4-3
J gene: TRBJ1-1
clone size: .
CDR3 protein: CASSQDHLPLVTEAFF
CDR3 DNA: TGCGCCAGCAGCCAAGACCATCTTCCGTTAGTCACTGAAGCTTTCTTT

D gene: .
V gene: TRBV19
J gene: TRBJ1-5
clone size: .
CDR3 protein: CASSIEGARNQPQHF
CDR3 DNA: TGTGCCAGTAGTATAGAAGGGGCGCGCAATCAGCCCCAGCATTTT

D gene: .
V gene: TRBV10-1
J gene: TRBJ2-1
clone size: .
CDR3 protein: CASSEYASTSSYNEQFF
CDR3 DNA: TGCGCCAGCAGTGAGTACGCCTCCACGAGCTCCTACAATGAGCAGTTCTTC

D gene: TRBD2
V gene: TRBV27
J gene: TRBJ2-7
clone size: .
CDR3 protein: CASSLSGSGEKYF
CDR3 DNA: TGTGCCAGCAGTTTGAGCGGGAGCGGCGAGAAGTACTTC

D gene: TRBD1
V gene: TRBV5-1
J gene: TRBJ1-1
clone size: .
CDR3 protein: CASSFLFGTGRVNTEAFF
CDR3 DNA: TGCGCCAGCAGCTTTTTATTCGGGACAGGACGAGTGAACACTGAAGCTTTCTTT

D gene: .
V gene: TRBV28
J gene: TRBJ1-2
clone size: .
CDR3 protein: CASLLGRAPFGYTF
CDR3 DNA: TGTGCCAGCCTATTGGGCAGGGCGCCCTTTGGCTACACCTTC

D gene: .
V gene: TRBV4-3
J gene: TRBJ1-1
clone size: few
CDR3 protein: CASSRALNTEAFF
CDR3 DNA: TGCGCCAGCAGCCGGGCCTTGAACACTGAAGCTTTCTTT

D gene: TRBD1
V gene: TRBV10-1
J gene: TRBJ1-4
clone size: few
CDR3 protein: CASRTRQGKGKLFF
CDR3 DNA: TGCGCCAGCAGGACCCGACAGGGGAAGGGAAAACTGTTTTTT

D gene: TRBD1
V gene: TRBV4-3
J gene: TRBJ1-2
clone size: .
CDR3 protein: CASSQDPKGANYGYTF
CDR3 DNA: TGCGCCAGCAGCCAAGATCCGAAGGGGGCCAACTATGGCTACACCTTC

D gene: .
V gene: TRBV19
J gene: TRBJ1-4
clone size: .
CDR3 protein: CASSITFTTVEKLFF
CDR3 DNA: TGTGCCAGTAGTATTACGTTTACTACCGTTGAAAAACTGTTTTTT

D gene: TRBD1
V gene: TRBV5-8
J gene: TRBJ1-1
clone size: once
CDR3 protein: CASSLYRGRNTEAFF
CDR3 DNA: TGTGCCAGCAGCTTGTACAGGGGGCGGAACACTGAAGCTTTCTTT

D gene: .
V gene: TRBV29-1
J gene: TRBJ2-1
clone size: .
CDR3 protein: CSVAPGLNEQFF
CDR3 DNA: TGCAGCGTCGCACCGGGACTCAATGAGCAGTTCTTC

D gene: .
V gene: TRBV19
J gene: TRBJ1-5
clone size: .
CDR3 protein: CASSPLRGLSNQPQHF
CDR3 DNA: TGTGCCAGTAGTCCCCTTCGCGGTCTCAGCAATCAGCCCCAGCATTTT

D gene: .
V gene: TRBV6-1
J gene: TRBJ1-2
clone size: .
CDR3 protein: CASSEANEPYYGYTF
CDR3 DNA: TGTGCCAGCAGTGAAGCGAACGAGCCTTACTATGGCTACACCTTC

D gene: TRBD1
V gene: TRBV5-3
J gene: TRBJ1-6
clone size: .
CDR3 protein: CARSFRTGESSYNSPLHF
CDR3 DNA: TGTGCCAGAAGCTTTCGGACAGGAGAAAGCTCCTATAATTCACCCCTCCACTTT

D gene: .
V gene: TRBV5-1
J gene: TRBJ2-2
clone size: once
CDR3 protein: CASTNRNTGELFF
CDR3 DNA: TGCGCCAGCACAAACAGGAACACCGGGGAGCTGTTTTTT

D gene: TRBD1
V gene: TRBV5-1
J gene: TRBJ2-7
clone size: .
CDR3 protein: CASSVRDRPYEQYF
CDR3 DNA: TGCGCCAGCAGCGTCCGGGACAGACCCTACGAGCAGTACTTC

D gene: .
V gene: TRBV6-4
J gene: TRBJ2-5
clone size: .
CDR3 protein: CASSEQNQGTQYF
CDR3 DNA: TGTGCCAGCAGTGAACAGAATCAAGGGACCCAGTACTTC

D gene: .
V gene: TRBV4-3
J gene: TRBJ2-7
clone size: .
CDR3 protein: CASSQDPKTSEQYF
CDR3 DNA: TGCGCCAGCAGCCAAGATCCCAAAACATCGGAGCAGTACTTC

D gene: TRBD1
V gene: TRBV6-4
J gene: TRBJ1-2
clone size: .
CDR3 protein: CASSETATGHYGYTF
CDR3 DNA: TGTGCCAGCAGTGAAACCGCGACAGGGCACTATGGCTACACCTTC

D gene: .
V gene: TRBV7-9
J gene: TRBJ1-2
clone size: few
CDR3 protein: CASSQDIAIYGYTF
CDR3 DNA: TGTGCCAGCAGCCAGGACATCGCAATTTACGGCTACACCTTC

D gene: TRBD1
V gene: TRBV7-2
J gene: TRBJ2-5
clone size: once
CDR3 protein: CASSPGQGQETQYF
CDR3 DNA: TGTGCCAGCAGCCCGGGACAGGGCCAAGAGACCCAGTACTTC

D gene: TRBD1
V gene: TRBV9
J gene: TRBJ2-7
clone size: .
CDR3 protein: CASSEGTGGYEQYF
CDR3 DNA: TGTGCCAGCAGCGAGGGTACAGGGGGGTACGAGCAGTACTTC

D gene: TRBD1
V gene: TRBV29-1
J gene: TRBJ2-3
clone size: .
CDR3 protein: CSANPGTGRTDTQYF
CDR3 DNA: TGCAGCGCCAATCCCGGGACAGGGAGGACAGATACGCAGTATTTT

D gene: .
V gene: TRBV7-8
J gene: TRBJ2-7
clone size: many
CDR3 protein: CASSLVGLGYEQYF
CDR3 DNA: TGTGCCAGCAGCTTAGTGGGGCTGGGATACGAGCAGTACTTC

D gene: .
V gene: TRBV27
J gene: TRBJ2-7
clone size: .
CDR3 protein: CASSSPSYEQYF
CDR3 DNA: TGTGCCAGCAGTTCACCGAGCTACGAGCAGTACTTC

D gene: TRBD1
V gene: TRBV5-4
J gene: TRBJ1-1
clone size: .
CDR3 protein: CASSSRSGGTEAFF
CDR3 DNA: TGTGCCAGCAGCTCCCGGTCAGGGGGCACTGAAGCTTTCTTT

D gene: TRBD2
V gene: TRBV5-1
J gene: TRBJ2-2
clone size: .
CDR3 protein: CASSFRASGDANTGELFF
CDR3 DNA: TGCGCCAGCAGCTTTAGGGCTAGCGGGGACGCGAACACCGGGGAGCTGTTTTTT

D gene: .
V gene: TRBV5-4
J gene: TRBJ1-2
clone size: .
CDR3 protein: CASSLVGVYGYTF
CDR3 DNA: TGTGCCAGCAGCTTGGTAGGGGTCTATGGCTACACCTTC